The rows below give T cell receptor beta chains drawn from one sample of a study of cytomegalovirus exposure and HLA in healthy donors. TCRdb keeps only in-frame clones here, not all; method: immunoSEQ multiplex PCR. The table includes under 200,000 clones, approximately 11% detected once. Sequenced: PBMCs. Source of these receptors: a man aged 50 or older in good health and CMV-seropositive. Each CDR3 is given without its conserved first and last residue.

CDR3aa,v_gene
ASSYSTGSEAF,TRBV6-5
ASSSGRGQLNSPLH,TRBV7-8
ASSRTPGLADEQF,TRBV2
ASSQFSSSTEAF,TRBV14
ASRVDRGKNQPQH,TRBV2
ASSYSRFSYNEQF,TRBV6-5
ATSRDLGDYEQY,TRBV15
ASSQDRRASGNTIY,TRBV4-2
ASSQGGAGPYNEQF,TRBV27
ASSSNGQGLL,TRBV7-2
ASSPGQGSYNEQF,TRBV5-1
ASSLGLAGGLETQY,TRBV7-3
ASSLRDRGQPQH,TRBV27
ASSSGDSYNEQF,TRBV5-1
ASSHPPGGAPNNSPLH,TRBV4-1
ASSLVHDRGRTDTQY,TRBV5-4
ASSPPRGRPVTEAF,TRBV18
ASSYSGTGFTEAF,TRBV6-5
ASSLVAGPQH,TRBV5-6
ASNPQGARNEAF,TRBV28
ASSPLAGFTDTQY,TRBV19
ASSPNPSVDEQF,TRBV27
ASYRGGNTEAF,TRBV19
ASSLTGVSGEKLF,TRBV5-4
ASRRGGRETQY,TRBV28
ASSGTALSPQH,TRBV19
ASRGQQYTEAF,TRBV19
ASSARQVLNTEAF,TRBV11-3
ASSQERTSGGYSTDTQY,TRBV4-3
ASSKQTGASYEQY,TRBV5-5
ASSGTGGDTEAF,TRBV5-1
ASSRTGVNEKLF,TRBV18
AWSHYRESGNTIY,TRBV30
ASTPASGGYEKLF,TRBV28
ASGQVPNQPQH,TRBV4-1
ASSLLQETQY,TRBV28
ASRRTQGQLF,TRBV28
ASSFGVQPQH,TRBV28
ASSLPAGRGQWGGYGYT,TRBV7-2
ASGLVREQY,TRBV12-5
ASSLGQGIDQPQH,TRBV11-2
ASTPDRGSGNTIY,TRBV7-2
ASRLGAGVPYEQY,TRBV5-4
ASSQTGTAEAF,TRBV4-3
ASSYGTGGNQPQH,TRBV6-5
ASSFQGIANYGYT,TRBV19
ASSSKKREHRDSRRSNSPLH,TRBV27
ASSLEHSQPQH,TRBV11-2
ASPLAGDYNEQF,TRBV6-5
ASRKAQGAPGGTEAF,TRBV19